What follows is one T cell receptor (beta chain) and its context. Antigen specificity is unknown. The assay looked at some 100,000 TCR templates in each sample. Method: immunoSEQ multiplex PCR; TCRdb's copy keeps in-frame clones and lacks some. Of approximately 92,000 clones detected, 85% to 95% appear once; the ten largest clones hold 1.3%. This record comes from a study of siplizumab effects on memory and regulatory T cells. Whole-study results and caveats: Alloreactive sequences traceable to unstimulated CD4+ memory cells declined significantly under siplizumab. On average, roughly 70% of mappable alloreactive CD4+ clones were Treg-derived under siplizumab, against about 25% in controls. Naive T cell populations appeared to exhibit greater diversity than memory cells and appeared to be major alloresponse contributors.

In germline, CDR1 is SNHLY, CDR2 FYNNEI. This CDR3 is 15 amino acids long. The V end was cut by 8 bases, the J end by 0 bases, with 17 bases between. The chain combines TRBV2 with TRBJ2-7; D perhaps matches TRBD1 (6 bases). The receptor's source is a human donor in good health. Sequencing input: non-Treg CD4+ T cells sorted from blood. The CDR3 sequence: CASLSTGLSSYEQYF. CDR3 nucleotide sequence: TGTGCCAGCCTAAGTACAGGGTTGAGCTCCTACGAGCAGTACTTC. The full variable domain, completed using reference TRBV2 and TRBJ2-7, is EPEVTQTPSHQVTQMGQEVILRCVPISNHLYFYWYRQILGQKVEFLVSFYNNEISEKSEIFDDQFSVERPDGSNFTLKIRSTKLEDSAMYFCASLSTGLSSYEQYFGPGTRLTVT.